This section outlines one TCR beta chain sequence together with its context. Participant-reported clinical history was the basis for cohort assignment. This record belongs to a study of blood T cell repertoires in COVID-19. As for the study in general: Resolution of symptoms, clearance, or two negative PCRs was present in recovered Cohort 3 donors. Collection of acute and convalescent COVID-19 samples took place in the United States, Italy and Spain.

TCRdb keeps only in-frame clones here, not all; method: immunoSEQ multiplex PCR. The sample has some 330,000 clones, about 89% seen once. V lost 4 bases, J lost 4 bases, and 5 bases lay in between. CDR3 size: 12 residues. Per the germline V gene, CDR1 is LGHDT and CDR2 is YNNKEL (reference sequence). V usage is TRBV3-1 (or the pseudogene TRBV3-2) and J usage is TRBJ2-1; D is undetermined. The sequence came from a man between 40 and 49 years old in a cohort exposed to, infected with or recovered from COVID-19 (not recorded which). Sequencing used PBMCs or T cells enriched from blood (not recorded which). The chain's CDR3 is CASSPRYNEQFF. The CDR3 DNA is TGTGCCAGCAGCCCTCGGTACAATGAGCAGTTCTTC.